This TCR beta chain came from a study of T cell changes during pregnancy in multiple sclerosis. Per germline, CDR1 LNHDA and CDR2 SQIVND (reference sequence). The ends lost 1 base at V and 4 bases at J; junction bases unmatched: 4. This CDR3 spans 15 amino acids. Produced via immunoSEQ multiplex PCR; TCRdb's table is partial and in-frame only. The sample carries under 80,000 clones, approximately 88% recorded once. The sequence derives from a female donor with multiple sclerosis, enrolled in a pregnancy study. The sequencing here drew on peripheral blood, taken in the first trimester of pregnancy. The chain employs TRBV19 and TRBJ2-4, with TRBD2 matching over 7 bases. The CDR3 DNA is TGTGCCAGTAGTATAGGGCGGGAGCATAAAAACATTCAGTACTTC. The encoded protein is CASSIGREHKNIQYF.